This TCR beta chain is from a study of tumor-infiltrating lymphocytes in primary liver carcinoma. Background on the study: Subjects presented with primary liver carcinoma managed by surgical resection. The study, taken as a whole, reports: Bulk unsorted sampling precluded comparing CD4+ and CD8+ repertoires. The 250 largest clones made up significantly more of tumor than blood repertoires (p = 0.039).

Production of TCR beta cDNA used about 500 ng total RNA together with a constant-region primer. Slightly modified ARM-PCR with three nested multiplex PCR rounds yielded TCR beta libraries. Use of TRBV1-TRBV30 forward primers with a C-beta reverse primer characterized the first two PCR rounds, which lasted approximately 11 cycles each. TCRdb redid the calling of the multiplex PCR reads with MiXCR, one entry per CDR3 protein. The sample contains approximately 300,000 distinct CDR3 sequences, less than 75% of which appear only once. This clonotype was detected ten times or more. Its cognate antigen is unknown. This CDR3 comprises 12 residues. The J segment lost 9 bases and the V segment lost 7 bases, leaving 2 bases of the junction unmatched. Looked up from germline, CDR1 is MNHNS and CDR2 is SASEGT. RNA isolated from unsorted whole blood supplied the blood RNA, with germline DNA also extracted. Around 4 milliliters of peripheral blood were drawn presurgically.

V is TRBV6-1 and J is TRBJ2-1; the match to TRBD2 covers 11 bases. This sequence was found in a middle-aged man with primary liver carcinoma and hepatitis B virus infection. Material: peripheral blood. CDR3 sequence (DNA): TGTGCCAGCAAAGGACTAGCGGGTGAGCAGTTCTTC. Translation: CASKGLAGEQFF.